These 32 T cell receptor beta chains were sequenced from one sample in a study of blood T cell repertoires in COVID-19. TCRdb's table, derived via immunoSEQ multiplex PCR, lists solely in-frame clones and lacks some. The sample includes about 210,000 clones, 84% of them seen just once. Source material: peripheral blood. Every receptor here comes from a man aged 40-49 years who had recovered from COVID-19.

V usage is TRBV30 and J usage is TRBJ1-5, with 9 bases that match TRBD1. The CDR3 totals 12 residues. The V gene's germline CDR1 is GTSNPN and CDR2 SVGIG (reference sequence). After removal of 4 bases from V and 5 bases from J, the junction contained 0 bases not matched to a gene. This CDR3 is CAWNRGHQPQHF. The CDR3 DNA is TGTGCCTGGAACAGGGGGCATCAGCCCCAGCATTTT.

The gene calls are TRBV27 and TRBJ1-1; TRBD1 matches 7 bases. CDR1 is MNHEY, CDR2 SMNVEV, per germline (reference sequence). Trimming removed 5 bases from V and 5 bases from J; junction bases left unmatched: 8. The CDR3 length is 14 residues. The DNA of the CDR3 is TGTGCCAGCAGTCCAAGGACAGGCAGGACTGAAGCTTTCTTT. It encodes CASSPRTGRTEAFF.

V gene TRBV14 combines with J gene TRBJ2-5; 8 nucleotides align to TRBD1. The CDR3 totals 16 residues. Trimming at V came to 1 base and at J to 5 bases, leaving 9 bases not matched to a gene. Germline values: CDR1 SGHDN, CDR2 FVKESK. The CDR3 here is CASSQGEQWTGETQYF. For the CDR3, the DNA is TGTGCCAGCAGCCAAGGGGAACAGTGGACAGGGGAGACCCAGTACTTC.

Details on this clone: Germline and junction disagree at one end, which may indicate a read error. V usage is TRBV2 and J usage is TRBJ1-2, with D possibly being TRBD1 (5 bases). Germline V gives CDR1 SNHLY, CDR2 FYNNEI. This CDR3 is built from 17 residues. CDR3 DNA sequence: TGTGCCAGCAGCGAAGGGATGTGGCGGGGGACTAACTATGGCTACACCTTC. Its translation: CASSEGMWRGTNYGYTF. Drawing the rest from reference TRBV2 and TRBJ1-2, the complete variable domain is EPEVTQTPSHQVTQMGQEVILRCVPISNHLYFYWYRQILGQKVEFLVSFYNNEISEKSEIFDDQFSVERPDGSNFTLKIRSTKLEDSAMYFCASSEGMWRGTNYGYTFGSGTRLTVV.

The gene calls are TRBV6-5 and TRBJ1-2; 7 nucleotides agree with TRBD1. Germline V CDR1 and CDR2: MNHEY, SVGAGI. This CDR3 is 14 amino acids long. Unmatched junction bases numbered 9, after V lost 4 bases and J lost 7 bases. CDR3 DNA: TGTGCCAGCAGTTTCCGGACAGGTTACGGTGGCTACACCTTC. This gives the protein CASSFRTGYGGYTF.

The genes are TRBV6-2 or TRBV6-3 and TRBJ2-1, with TRBD2 matching 13 bases. In germline, CDR1 is MNHEY, CDR2 SVGEGT. Trimming at V came to 4 bases and at J to 2 bases, leaving 8 bases not matched to a gene. This CDR3 region has 18 residues. The CDR3 here is CASSSRTSGSWTYNEQFF. CDR3 bases: TGTGCCAGCAGTTCCCGGACTAGCGGGAGTTGGACCTACAATGAGCAGTTCTTC.

V usage is TRBV29-1 and J usage is TRBJ2-5, with 7 positions matching TRBD1. This CDR3 region has 15 residues. Germline assignment: CDR1 SQVTM and CDR2 ANQGSEA. Losses at the gene ends were 3 bases for V and 4 bases for J; bases not matched to a gene: 11. CDR3 region: CSVDGSGGPSETQYF. The CDR3 coding sequence is TGCAGCGTTGATGGGTCAGGGGGACCTTCAGAGACCCAGTACTTC.

V and J are TRBV19 and TRBJ1-1; D remains unclear. CDR1 LNHDA and CDR2 SQIVND come from the germline V gene (reference sequence). The CDR3 runs 11 residues. V lost 6 bases and J 11 bases, leaving 13 bases between the germline ends. In DNA form, the CDR3 reads TGTGCCAGTAGGAAACGGGTTTTTGCTTTCTTT. This codes for CASRKRVFAFF.

This clone showed up just a few times. The chain has TRBV5-1 and TRBJ1-6, with D unclear. The CDR3 covers 12 residues. Trimming removed 4 bases from V and 7 bases from J, with 6 bases in between. Per germline, CDR1 SGHRS and CDR2 YFSETQ. In DNA, the CDR3 is TGCGCCAGCAGCCTAGAAAATTCACCCCTCCACTTT. Translated: CASSLENSPLHF.

The chain couples TRBV19 to TRBJ1-4; no clear D gene. The CDR3 covers 18 residues. The germline CDR1 and CDR2 sequences are LNHDA and SQIVND (reference sequence). V was pared by 6 bases and J by 8 bases, with 28 bases between. The CDR3 sequence: CASSYPTKPTARNEKLFF. CDR3 nucleotides: TGTGCCAGTAGCTATCCTACTAAACCAACTGCTCGTAACGAAAAACTGTTTTTT.

This sequence joins TRBV24-1 and TRBJ2-3; maybe TRBD1 (5 bases). Germline V lookup: CDR1 KGHDR, CDR2 SFDVKD. The CDR3 has 13 amino acids. Trimming removed 7 bases from V and 1 base from J, with 8 bases in between. This CDR3 reads CATRDTGTDTQYF. In nucleotides, the CDR3 is TGTGCCACCAGGGACACTGGCACAGATACGCAGTATTTT.

The chain has TRBV12-3 or TRBV12-4 and TRBJ2-3, with unresolved D. Trimming took 3 bases from V and 4 from J, leaving 5 bases between them. The CDR3 is 12 residues long. As DNA, the CDR3 is TGTGCCAGCAGTTTCGCGGCAGATACGCAGTATTTT. Translation: CASSFAADTQYF.

The chain combines TRBV2 with TRBJ1-5, with TRBD1 as a possible D gene (5 bases). The V end was cut by 3 bases, the J end by 1 base, with 7 bases between. CDR1 SNHLY and CDR2 FYNNEI come from the germline V gene. This CDR3 region has 14 residues. CDR3 in DNA: TGTGCCAGCAGTGATGGGGGGAGCAATCAGCCCCAGCATTTT. Its protein is CASSDGGSNQPQHF.

This rearrangement joins TRBV6-2 or TRBV6-3 to TRBJ2-1; 7 bases map to TRBD1. This CDR3 spans 14 amino acids. CDR1 is MNHEY and CDR2 is SVGEGT in the germline V gene. V gave up 5 bases and J gave up 3 bases; unmatched junction bases: 4. The CDR3 protein is CASSDRDSYNEQFF. DNA for the CDR3: TGTGCCAGCAGTGACCGGGACAGCTACAATGAGCAGTTCTTC.

The chain recombines TRBV14 with TRBJ1-2; D is perhaps TRBD1 (5 bases). This CDR3 spans 13 amino acids. The germline V gene encodes CDR1 SGHDN and CDR2 FVKESK. The germline V and J ends were trimmed by 3 bases and 8 bases, with 13 bases remaining between them. The CDR3 DNA follows: TGTGCCAGCAGCCAGGGAAAGGGGCGCGGCTACACCTTC. Translation gives CASSQGKGRGYTF. The full variable domain, rest sourced from reference TRBV14 and TRBJ1-2, is EAGVTQFPSHSVIEKGQTVTLRCDPISGHDNLYWYRRVMGKEIKFLLHFVKESKQDESGMPNNRFLAERTGGTYSTLKVQPAELEDSGVYFCASSQGKGRGYTFGSGTRLTVV.

The chain links TRBV11-3 to TRBJ1-2, with a tentative D call TRBD1 (5 bases). CDR1 is SGHNT and CDR2 is YENEEA in the germline V gene. The CDR3 is 14 residues long. The germline V and J ends were trimmed by 2 bases and 7 bases, with 14 bases remaining between them. The DNA of the CDR3 is TGTGCCAGCAGCTTAAATTGGGGGGGAAGTGGCTACACCTTC. Translating gives CASSLNWGGSGYTF.

V gene TRBV27 combines with J gene TRBJ1-1, with D possibly being TRBD1 (5 bases). V was cut by 6 bases and J by 2 bases, with 13 bases left in between. The CDR3 sequence is 14 residues long. Germline CDR1 reads MNHEY; CDR2 reads SMNVEV (reference sequence). The CDR3 DNA follows: TGTGCCAGCAGCCCGTGGGGGGTTAACACTGAAGCTTTCTTT. Protein product: CASSPWGVNTEAFF.

Details on this clone: An end of the junction differs from the germline gene, which may be a read error. The genes are TRBV27 and TRBJ1-5; D is perhaps TRBD1 (6 bases). The CDR3 is made up of 16 amino acids. The germline CDR1 and CDR2 sequences are MNHEY and SMNVEV (reference sequence). DNA for the CDR3: TGTGCCAGCTGTTTGGTCGAGACAGGTTTCAATCAGCCCCAGCATTTT. Its translation is CASCLVETGFNQPQHF.

This rearrangement joins TRBV5-1 to TRBJ2-6; no firm D call. The CDR3 totals 16 residues. The ends were cut back, 5 bases at V and 0 bases at J, with 12 bases in the middle. Per the germline V gene, CDR1 is SGHRS and CDR2 is YFSETQ. The chain's CDR3 is CASSKTLDSGANVLTF. The CDR3 region has the DNA TGCGCCAGCAGTAAGACACTCGACTCTGGGGCCAACGTCCTGACTTTC.

This CDR3 is CASRGAGEQYF. The CDR3 coding sequence is TGTGCCAGCAGAGGGGCCGGCGAGCAGTACTTC. The V and J genes are TRBV6-5 and TRBJ2-7; D possibly corresponds to TRBD1 (5 bases). The V end was cut by 6 bases, the J end by 6 bases, with 9 bases between. The CDR3 is made up of 11 amino acids. Germline loops: CDR1 MNHEY, CDR2 SVGAGI.

V gene TRBV6-5 combines with J gene TRBJ2-7; 9 bases fit TRBD2. CDR1 is MNHEY and CDR2 is SVGAGI in the germline V gene. The CDR3 is 15 residues long. V lost 2 bases to trimming and J lost 3 bases; unmatched junction nucleotides: 5. DNA of the CDR3: TGTGCCAGCAGTTACGAAAGGACTAGCGACTACGAGCAGTACTTC. It encodes CASSYERTSDYEQYF.

CDR3 in DNA: TGTGCCAGCAGAGACAGGGTCGAGGGCTACACCTTC. Protein sequence: CASRDRVEGYTF. This chain uses TRBV19 with TRBJ1-2; TRBD1 agrees at 7 bases. The germline gives CDR1 LNHDA, CDR2 SQIVND (reference sequence). J lost 8 bases, V lost 9 bases, and 9 bases had no gene match. This CDR3 comprises 12 residues.

The genes are TRBV9 and TRBJ2-1; TRBD2 matches 15 bases. The CDR3 runs to 19 residues. J gave up 1 base and V 1 base, and 6 bases lay outside the gene matches. Germline V CDR1 and CDR2: SGDLS, YYNGEE. The CDR3 nucleotides are TGTGCCAGCAGCGTATCGGGACTAGCGGGAGGAAGGTCCTACAATGAGCAGTTCTTC. It is translated as CASSVSGLAGGRSYNEQFF. The complete variable domain, with remaining parts taken from reference TRBV9 and TRBJ2-1, reads DSGVTQTPKHLITATGQRVTLRCSPRSGDLSVYWYQQSLDQGLQFLIQYYNGEERAKGNILERFSAQQFPDLHSELNLSSLELGDSALYFCASSVSGLAGGRSYNEQFFGPGTRLTVL.

This clone showed up just a few times. V and J are TRBV19 and TRBJ1-1; 7 nucleotides match TRBD1. The CDR3 contains 15 residues. The V segment lost 5 bases and the J segment 1 base; nucleotides outside the gene matches: 7. Germline CDR1 and CDR2: LNHDA and SQIVND (reference sequence). This chain's CDR3 is CASSHRTGENTEAFF. The CDR3 coding sequence is TGTGCCAGTAGTCATCGGACAGGAGAGAACACTGAAGCTTTCTTT.

This clone was counted a single time. The gene calls are TRBV9 and TRBJ1-3; no clear D. Germline CDR1 SGDLS, CDR2 YYNGEE. V gave up 4 bases and J gave up 4 bases, with 6 bases separating them. The length of the CDR3 is 12 residues. The CDR3 is CASSPGGNTIYF. CDR3 bases: TGTGCCAGCAGCCCGGGGGGAAACACCATATATTTT.

V usage is TRBV7-2 and J usage is TRBJ1-6; weak D call: TRBD1 (6 bases). V was pared by 5 bases and J by 7 bases, with 21 bases between. CDR3 size: 17 residues. Per germline, CDR1 SGHTA and CDR2 FQGNSA. The CDR3: CASSRGWSGVGNSPLHF. In nucleotides, the CDR3 is TGTGCCAGCAGCCGCGGATGGTCAGGGGTTGGGAATTCACCCCTCCACTTT.

The J gene is TRBJ2-1, the V gene TRBV18; 8 nucleotides agree with TRBD1. Per the germline V gene, CDR1 is KGHSH and CDR2 is LQKENI. V lost 2 bases and J lost 9; bases outside the gene matches: 12. The CDR3 runs 16 residues. The CDR3 loop reads CASSPSITGGYGEQFF. CDR3 coding DNA: TGTGCCAGCTCACCAAGCATAACAGGGGGATACGGTGAGCAGTTCTTC.

A single count supports this clone. The J gene is TRBJ1-4, the V gene TRBV6-6; weak D call: TRBD1 (6 bases). V was shortened by 4 bases and J by 8 bases, with 17 bases between the two germline ends. This CDR3 region has 15 residues. Per germline, CDR1 MNHNY and CDR2 SVGAGI (reference sequence). CDR3 protein: CASSSTGLAGEKLFF. CDR3 bases: TGTGCCAGCAGTTCCACAGGGCTCGCAGGAGAAAAACTGTTTTTT.

The chain joins TRBV3-1 (or the pseudogene TRBV3-2) to TRBJ2-2; 8 bases align to TRBD1. Trimming removed 3 bases from V and 5 bases from J; junction bases left unmatched: 2. Per the germline V gene, CDR1 is LGHDT and CDR2 is YNNKEL (reference sequence). This CDR3 has 14 amino acids. CDR3 DNA: TGTGCCAGCAGCCACCGGGACAGGACCGGGGAGCTGTTTTTT. Amino acid sequence: CASSHRDRTGELFF.

This chain joins TRBV7-9 and TRBJ1-6; 8 bases map to TRBD1. The CDR3 contains 15 residues. The germline CDR1 and CDR2 sequences are SEHNR and FQNEAQ (reference sequence). Trimming cost V 5 bases and J 7 bases; bases outside gene matches: 7. CDR3 loop: CASSKGTGGNSPLHF. The CDR3 bases are TGTGCCAGCAGCAAAGGGACAGGAGGGAATTCACCCCTCCACTTT.

CDR3 amino acids: CASRLNGVRDEQFF. The CDR3 bases are TGTGCCAGCAGGCTAAACGGGGTTCGCGATGAGCAGTTCTTC. J is TRBJ2-1 and V is TRBV28; possibly TRBD2 for D (5 bases). The CDR3 has 14 residues. CDR1 and CDR2 (germline): MDHEN, SYDVKM. Trimming cost V 6 bases and J 8 bases, with 17 bases left between them.

This clone has ten or more counts. The chain recombines TRBV7-9 with TRBJ1-4; maybe TRBD1 (6 bases). Trimming removed 2 bases at V and 8 bases at J, with 9 bases between. The germline CDR1 and CDR2 sequences are SEHNR and FQNEAQ (reference sequence). CDR3 length: 13 amino acids. The CDR3 loop is CASSLSGDEKLFF. The CDR3 nucleotides read TGTGCCAGCAGCTTATCAGGGGACGAAAAACTGTTTTTT.